These 29 T cell receptor beta chains share one sample of origin, sequenced in a study of graft-versus-host responses after intestinal transplantation. For these receptors, no antigen is known. Using immunoSEQ multiplex PCR, the repertoire was profiled, and TCRdb retains in-frame clones only, with some absent. The top ten clones hold approximately 0.49% of a sample with under 140,000 clones, approximately 92% of them seen once. This sample comprised unstimulated CD8+ T cells sorted from spleen or lymph node cells, obtained before intestinal transplant. These receptor sequences come from a human donor who received an intestinal transplant.

The CDR3 region has the DNA TGTGCCAGCAGCCAAGGCTTGAACTACGAGCAGTACTTC. Translated: CASSQGLNYEQYF. V usage is TRBV4-2 and J usage is TRBJ2-7, with unresolved D. The CDR3 length is 13 residues. V dropped 1 base and J dropped 3 bases, with 7 bases sitting between them. Germline V gene sequence: CDR1 LGHNA, CDR2 YNFKEQ.

The gene calls are TRBV5-1 and TRBJ2-1, with D perhaps matching TRBD1 (6 bases). Germline loops: CDR1 SGHRS, CDR2 YFSETQ. There are 10 residues in the CDR3. DNA for the CDR3: TGCGTCAGGGGTTACAATGAGCAGTTCTTC. It is translated as CVRGYNEQFF.

The CDR3 DNA follows: TGTGCCAGCAGCTTAGAGGACAGGGTGGTAGATACGCAGTATTTT. This gives the protein CASSLEDRVVDTQYF. The chain carries TRBV11-1 and TRBJ2-3; TRBD1 agrees at 8 bases. The length of the CDR3 is 15 residues. The germline gives CDR1 SGHAT, CDR2 FQDESV (reference sequence). J gave up 5 bases and V 1 base, and 5 bases lay outside the gene matches.

The chain carries TRBV4-1 and TRBJ2-1, with a possible D match to TRBD2 (5 bases). The CDR3 consists of 17 residues. Trimming left V 0 bases short and J 6 bases short, with 18 bases between. The V gene's germline CDR1 is MGHRA and CDR2 YSYEKL. The CDR3, as DNA: TGCGCCAGCAGCCAAGATGGTAGCGCGAAAACGGGCAATGAGCAGTTCTTC. Its translation is CASSQDGSAKTGNEQFF.

The chain is built from TRBV7-9 and TRBJ2-3; TRBD1 matches at 10 bases. Germline assignment: CDR1 SEHNR and CDR2 FQNEAQ (reference sequence). Trimming removed 8 bases from V and 4 bases from J; junction bases left unmatched: 12. This CDR3 has 16 residues. As DNA, the CDR3 is TGTGCCAGCCGGGGGATAGACAGGGGGCTCTCAGATACGCAGTATTTT. Amino acid sequence: CASRGIDRGLSDTQYF.

This clone was counted only a few times. The chain joins TRBV19 to TRBJ2-7; TRBD1 matches at 7 bases. With V trimmed by 3 bases and J by 1 base, 3 bases remained unmatched. The germline CDR1 and CDR2 sequences are LNHDA and SQIVND (reference sequence). There are 14 residues in the CDR3. The CDR3 region has the DNA TGTGCCAGTAGTATGGGGACAGTATCCTACGAGCAGTACTTC. This encodes CASSMGTVSYEQYF.

The rearrangement joins TRBV7-9 to TRBJ2-1, with D possibly TRBD2 on 6 matching bases. The ends were cut back, 4 bases at V and 9 bases at J, with 13 bases in the middle. The CDR3 covers 13 residues. Germline assignment: CDR1 SEHNR and CDR2 FQNEAQ (reference sequence). Here the CDR3 DNA reads TGTGCCAGCAGCTCCGGAGGGAACCGTGAGCAGTTCTTC. This translates into CASSSGGNREQFF.

This rearrangement joins TRBV14 to TRBJ1-3; no clear D. CDR1 SGHDN and CDR2 FVKESK come from the germline V gene. The V and J ends lost 1 base and 3 bases respectively, with 4 bases between them. The CDR3 contains 13 residues. The DNA for the CDR3 is TGTGCCAGCAGCCAAGGGTTTGGAAACACCATATATTTT. Protein product: CASSQGFGNTIYF.

The CDR3 sequence: CASSSAYQADEQFF. The CDR3 DNA follows: TGTGCCAGCAGCTCCGCCTACCAAGCGGATGAGCAGTTCTTC. The V call is TRBV7-2, the J call TRBJ2-1, with D perhaps TRBD2 (5 bases). In germline, CDR1 is SGHTA, CDR2 FQGNSA. The V end lost 4 bases, the J end lost 8 bases, and 15 bases lay between the germline ends. CDR3 length equals 14 residues.

The J gene is TRBJ2-1, the V gene TRBV7-6; D is unresolved. V dropped 2 bases and J dropped 9 bases, with 11 bases sitting between them. Germline CDR1 reads SGHVS; CDR2 reads FNYEAQ. This CDR3 has 13 residues. The DNA of the CDR3 is TGTGCCAGCAGCTTAAATGGATTGAGTGAGCAGTTCTTC. This codes for CASSLNGLSEQFF.

This CDR3 is CASSRDERVNEQFF. CDR3 coding DNA: TGTGCCAGCAGCCGCGACGAGAGAGTCAATGAGCAGTTCTTC. V usage is TRBV2 and J usage is TRBJ2-1; D gene ambiguous. CDR3 length equals 14 residues. The germline CDR1 and CDR2 sequences are SNHLY and FYNNEI. Trimming shortened V by 6 bases and J by 6 bases, and 15 bases separated the two germline ends.

The chain is built from TRBV11-2 and TRBJ2-7; D is unclear. Trimming took 1 base from V and 3 from J, leaving 13 bases between them. Germline CDR1 SGHAT, CDR2 FQNNGV. This CDR3 spans 15 amino acids. The CDR3 spells CASSLGPGAYYEQYF. CDR3 sequence (DNA): TGTGCCAGCAGCTTAGGCCCCGGCGCCTACTACGAGCAGTACTTC.

The chain couples TRBV15 to TRBJ2-5, with D possibly TRBD1 on 6 matching bases. V lost 0 bases to trimming and J lost 4 bases, with 15 bases between them. Germline V gene sequence: CDR1 LNHNV, CDR2 YYDKDF (reference sequence). The CDR3 sequence is 16 residues long. CDR3 residues: CATSRDPQGMAETQYF. Written as DNA, the CDR3 is TGTGCCACCAGCAGAGATCCACAGGGTATGGCAGAGACCCAGTACTTC.

The chain joins TRBV19 to TRBJ2-4, with D hard to call. CDR1 and CDR2 (germline): LNHDA, SQIVND (reference sequence). This CDR3 is built from 15 residues. The ends were cut back, 1 base at V and 6 bases at J, with 13 bases in the middle. The CDR3 sequence: CASSIGKWDLNIQYF. DNA of the CDR3: TGTGCCAGTAGTATAGGGAAGTGGGATCTAAACATTCAGTACTTC.

For this clone: The sample holds other DNA sequences that translate to the same CDR3. CDR3 in DNA: TGTGCCAGCAGTCCGAGTTACGAGCAGTACTTC. This encodes CASSPSYEQYF. V is TRBV6-6 and J is TRBJ2-7; D remains unclear. The CDR3 is made up of 11 amino acids. The germline gives CDR1 MNHNY, CDR2 SVGAGI (reference sequence). V was trimmed by 5 bases and J by 4 bases, leaving 6 bases between them.

This chain links TRBV6-1 with TRBJ1-4; D unresolved. In germline, CDR1 is MNHNS, CDR2 SASEGT. The CDR3 has 14 residues. The V end was cut by 8 bases, the J end by 3 bases, with 13 bases between. The CDR3 DNA reads TGTGCCAGCGGACTCCATAATCCTAATGAAAAACTGTTTTTT. This gives the protein CASGLHNPNEKLFF.

The rearrangement links TRBV28 to TRBJ2-5; a weak D match, TRBD2 (5 bases). Germline CDR1 reads MDHEN; CDR2 reads SYDVKM. This CDR3 has 13 residues. V gave up 6 bases and J gave up 2 bases, with 10 bases separating them. The CDR3 bases are TGTGCCAGCAGCCATGAGGGTCAAGAGACCCAGTACTTC. Amino acids: CASSHEGQETQYF.

The chain combines TRBV23-1 with TRBJ1-2; no clear D gene. TRBV23-1 is reported as an ORF; its role is uncertain. The V gene lost 3 bases and the J gene lost 8 bases, with 16 bases spanning the gap. The CDR3 totals 14 residues. CDR3 region: CASSQGQAGSGYTF. CDR3 bases: TGCGCCAGCAGTCAGGGCCAAGCTGGGTCCGGCTACACCTTC.

This chain uses TRBV9 with TRBJ1-3, with a weak D call TRBD1 (5 bases). The CDR3 has 15 amino acids. V was clipped by 3 bases and J by 2 bases, with 12 bases between them. Germline loops: CDR1 SGDLS, CDR2 YYNGEE. The CDR3 reads CASSGSGGAGNTIYF. The CDR3 DNA is TGTGCCAGCAGCGGCTCGGGGGGGGCTGGAAACACCATATATTTT.

As to this clone: A read error may produce the germline difference seen at one junction end. The sample holds other DNA sequences that translate to the same CDR3. This chain uses TRBV9 with TRBJ1-2, with 10 bases lining up with TRBD1. Germline V gene sequence: CDR1 SGDLS, CDR2 YYNGEE. The CDR3 has 15 amino acids. As DNA, the CDR3 is TGTGCCAGCAGTGTAGGACAGGGGGCTAACTATGGCTACACCTTC. This translates into CASSVGQGANYGYTF.

This chain joins TRBV5-1 and TRBJ2-7; 8 bases align to TRBD1. This CDR3 contains 15 residues. With V trimmed by 1 base and J by 3 bases, 6 bases remained unmatched. Germline V CDR1 and CDR2: SGHRS, YFSETQ. The CDR3 DNA is TGCGCCAGCAGCTTGAGGGACAGGTTAATCTACGAGCAGTACTTC. Protein product: CASSLRDRLIYEQYF.

This sequence joins TRBV25-1 and TRBJ1-6, with D maybe TRBD1 (5 bases). The CDR3 consists of 16 residues. V lost 4 bases and J lost 8, with 18 bases in between. Germline V lookup: CDR1 MGHDK, CDR2 SYGVNS. The CDR3 sequence: CASSGRARDVDSPLHF. The DNA of the CDR3 is TGTGCCAGCAGTGGGCGCGCCCGGGACGTGGATTCACCCCTCCACTTT.

J is TRBJ2-7 and V is TRBV28, with TRBD1 matching 8 bases. In germline, CDR1 is MDHEN, CDR2 SYDVKM. The CDR3 spans 13 residues. V was clipped by 5 bases and J by 3 bases; unmatched bases: 3. CDR3 sequence reads: CASSPTGVYEQYF. The CDR3 coding sequence is TGTGCCAGCAGTCCGACAGGGGTCTACGAGCAGTACTTC.

The chain carries TRBV10-2 and TRBJ1-4; a weak D match, TRBD1 (5 bases). The V end lost 5 bases, the J end lost 3 bases, and 16 bases lay between the germline ends. Germline V gene lookup returns CDR1 WSHSY and CDR2 SAAADI. The CDR3 covers 16 residues. CDR3 in amino acids: CASSNLGVGSNEKLFF. The CDR3 coding sequence is TGCGCCAGCAGTAATTTGGGGGTGGGATCTAATGAAAAACTGTTTTTT.

This chain connects TRBV30 to TRBJ1-1, with 9 bases matching TRBD1. This CDR3 spans 15 amino acids. The V segment lost 3 bases and the J segment 5 bases; nucleotides outside the gene matches: 10. Germline CDR1 GTSNPN, CDR2 SVGIG (reference sequence). DNA for the CDR3: TGTGCCTGGAGCGAACCGGGACAGGGATATACTGAAGCTTTCTTT. Translated, it gives CAWSEPGQGYTEAFF. The full variable domain, completed using reference TRBV30 and TRBJ1-1, is SQTIHQWPATLVQPVGSPLSLECTVEGTSNPNLYWYRQAAGRGLQLLFYSVGIGQISSEVPQNLSASRPQDRQFILSSKKLLLSDSGFYLCAWSEPGQGYTEAFFGQGTRLTVV.

This sequence joins TRBV6-1 and TRBJ2-7, with 10 bases that match TRBD2. The CDR3 is 15 amino acids. CDR1 and CDR2 from the germline V gene are MNHNS and SASEGT. V was clipped by 2 bases and J by 5 bases; unmatched bases: 6. The CDR3 here is CASSEWASGSHEQYF. In nucleotides, the CDR3 is TGTGCCAGCAGTGAATGGGCTAGCGGGAGCCACGAGCAGTACTTC.

The CDR3 region has the DNA TGTGCCAGCAGCCCAAACGACAGAAGCTATGGCTACACCTTC. Encoded protein: CASSPNDRSYGYTF. V is TRBV9 and J is TRBJ1-2; D may be TRBD1 (5 bases). This CDR3 region has 14 residues. Germline assignment: CDR1 SGDLS and CDR2 YYNGEE. V was clipped by 4 bases and J by 4 bases, with 14 bases between them.

In DNA, the CDR3 is TGTGCCAGCGGCACCTCTACAGCATCTTACGAGCAGTACTTC. It translates to CASGTSTASYEQYF. V usage is TRBV2 and J usage is TRBJ2-7; D is uncertain. This CDR3 spans 14 amino acids. V lost 8 bases and J 4 bases, leaving 18 bases between the germline ends. Per germline, CDR1 SNHLY and CDR2 FYNNEI.

This clone was seen only a few times. The chain recombines TRBV7-9 with TRBJ1-3; D is unclear. V lost 0 bases and J lost 2, with 8 bases in between. CDR3 length: 15 residues. The V gene's germline CDR1 is SEHNR and CDR2 FQNEAQ (reference sequence). CDR3: CASSLAPGTGNTIYF. The DNA of the CDR3 is TGTGCCAGCAGCTTAGCGCCGGGCACTGGAAACACCATATATTTT.